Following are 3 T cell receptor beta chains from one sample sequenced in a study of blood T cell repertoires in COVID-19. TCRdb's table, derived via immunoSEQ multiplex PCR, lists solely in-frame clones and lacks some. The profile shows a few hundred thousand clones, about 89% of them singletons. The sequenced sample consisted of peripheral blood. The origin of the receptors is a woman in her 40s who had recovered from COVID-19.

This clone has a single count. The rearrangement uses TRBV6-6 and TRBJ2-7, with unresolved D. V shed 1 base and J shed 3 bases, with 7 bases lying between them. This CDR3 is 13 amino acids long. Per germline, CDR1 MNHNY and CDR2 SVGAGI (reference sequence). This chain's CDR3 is CASSYLEDYEQYF. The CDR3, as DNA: TGTGCCAGCAGTTACTTAGAAGACTACGAGCAGTACTTC.

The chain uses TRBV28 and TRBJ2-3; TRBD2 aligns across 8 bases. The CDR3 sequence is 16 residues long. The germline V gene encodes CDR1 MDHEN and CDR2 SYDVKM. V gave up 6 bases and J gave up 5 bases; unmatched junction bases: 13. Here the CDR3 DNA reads TGTGCCAGCAGCCCCCGGGAGGGGCCCTCTGGAGATACGCAGTATTTT. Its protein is CASSPREGPSGDTQYF.

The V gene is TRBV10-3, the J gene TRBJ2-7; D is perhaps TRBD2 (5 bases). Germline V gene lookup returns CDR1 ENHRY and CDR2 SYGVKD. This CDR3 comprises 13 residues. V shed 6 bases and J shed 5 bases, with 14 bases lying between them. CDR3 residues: CAIRWSSADEQYF. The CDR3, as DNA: TGTGCCATCAGATGGAGTAGCGCCGACGAGCAGTACTTC.